Described below is a single T cell receptor (beta chain) sequence and its context. The protocol was immunoSEQ multiplex PCR, while the TCRdb copy is restricted to in-frame clones and leaves out a portion. The sample includes over 85,000 clones, 85% to 90% seen only once; the top ten take about 8.6%. The CDR3 totals 13 residues. Germline V gene data show CDR1 as LNHDA and CDR2 as SQIVND (reference sequence). The ends were cut back, 7 bases at V and 0 bases at J, with 9 bases in the middle. These data originate in a study of control samples from healthy donors and cancer patients. This receptor was taken from a woman between 45 and 65 years old with colorectal cancer. This rearrangement joins TRBV19 to TRBJ1-1; D remains unclear. The sample was PBMCs. Written as DNA, the CDR3 is TGTGCCAGTAAGACACTGATGAACACTGAAGCTTTCTTT. Its protein product is CASKTLMNTEAFF.